This T cell receptor beta chain was identified in a study of cytomegalovirus exposure and HLA in healthy donors (dated by TCRdb to between 2016 and 2019). For the wider study: An earlier analysis of several hundred of the donors reported 276 Gb of sequence data and 117 million unique TCR beta sequences obtained from around 180 million T cells. To predict cytomegalovirus infection status, the study brought together high-throughput TCR immunosequencing, statistical association of individual TCRs with disease status, and machine learning. To study patterns of TCR occurrence, a later analysis re-analyzed previously published TCR beta repertoires from hundreds of donors and added high-resolution HLA genotyping. The number of donors typed differed by locus, with about 629-630 for A, B, C, DRB1 and DQB1, over 500 for DQA1, approximately 580 for DPA1, and some 450 for DPB1. An earlier analysis of around 580 of the donors used high-throughput TCR beta sequencing to judge whether each TCR beta V gene segment behaved as functional or pseudogenic. Alongside the repertoire data, information on donor age, sex, ethnicity and CMV serostatus was compiled. The study was designed to test whether signatures of past pathogen exposure could be identified by cataloging public T cell receptors. A separate validation cohort of 100 to 150 different subjects was used in addition to the 666-subject first cohort. The study used immunosequencing to profile the T cell repertoires of several hundred subjects and linked those repertoires to cytomegalovirus serostatus. A few DR-DQ haplotypes were treated as single units for association and clustering because of strong linkage in the cohort. HLA typing covered class I and class II loci at four-digit resolution. In the later analysis, no new phenotypic data were used to find candidate immune exposures; instead, reliance was placed on TCR beta sequences and their occurrence across donors. Among a few hundred genotyped donors of the cohort, an average of 235,054 unique TCR beta nucleotide sequences were sequenced per donor, about a sixth of them non-productive. A later genetic analysis took genome-wide SNP genotypes for about three fifths of the roughly 670 donors and used that subset as a discovery cohort. Around 330 gigabases of sequencing data and around 88 million unique TCR sequences made up an early release that covered several hundred HLA-typed donors. Every repertoire in the discovery cohort had been generated on one and the same sequencing platform. Of the roughly 400 genotyped donors, over 70% fell in the genetic ancestry cluster associated with self-reported Caucasian donors. The paper's findings and limits, for the study overall: HLA typing was unavailable for some donors at each locus, so association tests used only the typed subset. The classifier was reported to diagnose cytomegalovirus status with high specificity and sensitivity in both the original cohort and the validation cohort. A further reported finding was that TCR beta sequences accurately predicted the HLA-A and HLA-B alleles for most subjects in the first cohort. A group of highly shared sequence variants was considered likely to be a technical artifact of the sequencing pipeline. Several of the top co-occurrence clusters appeared to be linked to parvovirus B19, influenza, CMV and Epstein-Barr virus, according to a later analysis. According to a later analysis, TCR association rates differed among HLA loci, with DRB1 alleles showing the most associated TCRs and HLA-C alleles showing the fewest. Because counts were too low, 15 to 20 rarely observed V segments, including chromosome 9 orphons, were excluded from the earlier analysis of some 540 of the donors. Immune exposure information for the cohort was limited to CMV serostatus. This cohort had only TCR beta chains sequenced, and the lack of alpha or paired-chain data limited which features could be detected. Compared with equally common non-associated chains, HLA-associated TCR beta chains in a later analysis were more clonally expanded and had lower generation probabilities. It was suggested by the authors that the approach could potentially be generalized to other disease states and immunological phenotypes. Most CMV-associated TCR beta chains appeared to be HLA-restricted in a later analysis, and the HLA associations seemed to be driven largely by CMV exposure. Sequencing depth was assumed to be roughly uniform across donors in the presence/absence analyses, though that assumption may not hold. Some IMGT-functional V segments, including TRBV6-2 and TRBV6-3, could not be distinguished by the 87-base-pair reads and were therefore excluded. In a later genetic analysis, fewer N-insertions in productive TCRs were reported among donors in an Asian-associated ancestry cluster than the 666-donor mean. Most TCR sequences were observed very rarely across donors, whereas some public TCRs were present in many individuals. Strong co-occurrence of HLA alleles, especially DR and DQ, made assigning TCR associations to individual alleles difficult. The study listed 170 or so TCR beta chains as associated with cytomegalovirus. A later analysis associated 17,000 or so TCR beta sequences with specific HLA alleles at a false discovery rate of 0.05. A few of the identified cytomegalovirus-associated TCR beta chains were confirmed in vitro to be specific for cytomegalovirus antigens. A later genetic analysis associated a missense DCLRE1C variant with V-gene and J-gene trimming of TCR beta chains, and an independent cohort replicated the association. An earlier analysis of approximately 540 of the donors showed that most TCR beta V segments appeared in productive rearrangements either about 87% or about 30% of the time, which broadly matched IMGT annotations. Linkage disequilibrium might explain the correlated functional status among segregating V segments, but an unknown experimental factor could not be excluded.

Remarks on this clone: No antigen is known for it. Base qualities are not recorded, but no much larger clone differs from it by a single base.

The V end gives up 4 bases and the J end 0 bases, leaving 9 bases in the junction not matched to a gene. The CDR3 runs 16 amino acids, cysteine and phenylalanine included. Left in the record is the CDR3 DNA by itself, 48 bases read in frame from the first base. CDR1 and CDR2 are drawn from the germline V gene (reference sequence): SGHNT, YYREEE. The cohort consisted of 666 healthy bone marrow donors. At the time of sampling, all cohort members were nominally healthy, though unrecorded immune exposures were likely present. The donor was CMV seronegative and was included in the group of 352 seronegative cohort members. A peripheral blood sample was collected from each donor, and TCR beta sequencing was performed on peripheral blood mononuclear cells. The Qiagen DNeasy Blood Extraction Kit was used to extract genomic DNA from the blood cell samples. Libraries came from the immunoSEQ multiplex PCR assay. For the multiplex PCR, a mixture combining 60 forward primers for TCR Vbeta segments and 13 reverse primers for TCR Jbeta segments was used. The CDR3 region of rearranged TCR beta genes was amplified from genomic DNA by a multiplex PCR assay. The amplified TCR beta libraries were sequenced on the Illumina HiSeq System as 87-base-pair reads. The authors' pipeline ran thus. In a later analysis, tens of millions of unique TCR beta chains were counted across the approximately 640 repertoires, and roughly 10 million of these chains were shared by at least two donors. A nearest-neighbor algorithm error-corrected the raw reads and collapsed the reads into unique sequences, merging closely related sequences to remove PCR and sequencing errors. CDR3 sequences were aligned to IMGT reference sequences to assign V, D and J gene segments. Each retained sequence needed at least a six-nucleotide match to both a V gene segment and a J gene segment. A rearrangement was called productive if the CDR3 had no stop codons and remained in frame with V and J, and every other rearrangement was called non-productive. Following IMGT convention, CDR3 was defined as the stretch from the second conserved V-encoded cysteine to the conserved J-encoded phenylalanine. In an earlier analysis of around 640 of the donors, sequences lacking an unambiguous match to a single V gene segment were excluded. An earlier analysis of a few hundred of the donors classified V segments as functional when productive rearrangements were above 56.7% and as segregating when the standard deviation between donors was above 5%. A statistical classification framework was developed to diagnose cytomegalovirus status using the catalog of TCR beta chain sequences. In a later analysis, V and J genes were assigned by comparing TCR nucleotide sequences against IMGT/GENE-DB human TR gene sequences. In a later analysis, CDR3 sequences and most-parsimonious VDJ recombination scenarios were assigned using the TCRdist pipeline. In a later analysis, each TCR beta chain was defined by its CDR3 amino acid sequence together with its V-gene family, and reads without a unique V-gene family were excluded. A later analysis removed several hundred highly shared, low-generation-probability nucleotide sequences to deal with suspected cross-contamination and a sequencing artifact. A later analysis calculated a clonal expansion index for each public chain from normalized within-repertoire ranks of inferred template counts. A later analysis computed generation probabilities with a VDJ recombination model fitted to out-of-frame rearrangements, and checked the results against IGoR. In a later analysis, hypergeometric tests were used to score TCR-TCR, TCR-HLA and TCR-CMV co-occurrence, with a repertoire-size bias correction applied to TCR pairs. To estimate false discovery rates, a later analysis permuted the HLA or CMV assignments 20 times. In a later analysis, co-occurring TCRs were grouped using DBSCAN, and TCRdist sequence similarity was added for clustering within HLA-allele-positive subsets. Repertoires with fewer than 30,000 or more than 120,000 public chains, plus five repertoires with anomalous nucleotide sharing, were excluded from co-occurrence clustering. As stored in TCRdb, this immuneACCESS dataset retains in-frame rearrangements with V and J assigned. A fraction of the clones does not appear; measured against another copy, unresolved V genes explain less than half of the discrepancy, and the remainder lacks a known reason. V and J calls and clone size come straight from that table; D and trimming were deduced from the DNA. This sample comprises a few hundred thousand clones, 65% to 75% of them detected only once. The top ten hold roughly 2% of the sample.

The source of this sequence is a woman younger than 45 in good health and CMV-seronegative. The sample comprised PBMCs. The rearrangement combines TRBV5-4 with TRBJ2-7; 8 central bases correspond to TRBD1. The encoded CDR3 is CASSKTTGAFSYEQYF. The sequenced DNA: TGTGCCAGCAGCAAAACGACAGGGGCCTTCTCCTACGAGCAGTACTTC.